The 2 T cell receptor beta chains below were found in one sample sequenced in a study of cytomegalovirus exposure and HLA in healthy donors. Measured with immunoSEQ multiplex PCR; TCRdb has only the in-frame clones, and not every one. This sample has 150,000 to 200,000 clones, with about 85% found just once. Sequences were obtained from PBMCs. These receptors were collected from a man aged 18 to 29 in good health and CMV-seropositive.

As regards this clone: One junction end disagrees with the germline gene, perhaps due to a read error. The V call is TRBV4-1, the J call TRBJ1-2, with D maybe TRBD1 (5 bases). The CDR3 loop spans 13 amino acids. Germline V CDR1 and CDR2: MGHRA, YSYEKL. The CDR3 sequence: CASSQERGRPRAF. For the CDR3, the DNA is TGCGCCAGCAGCCAAGAGCGGGGCCGCCCGAGGGCCTTC.

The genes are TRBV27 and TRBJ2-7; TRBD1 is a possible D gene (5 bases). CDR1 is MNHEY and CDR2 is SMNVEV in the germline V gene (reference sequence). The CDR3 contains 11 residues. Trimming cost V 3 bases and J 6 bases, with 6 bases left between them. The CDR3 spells CASSFRGEQYF. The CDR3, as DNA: TGTGCCAGCAGTTTTAGGGGCGAGCAGTACTTC.